A selection of T cell receptor beta chains follows, all from one sample in a study of shared clonotypes between healthy human individuals. Only in-frame clones appear in the TCRdb table, and some are missing; sequencing was by immunoSEQ multiplex PCR. The sample lists around 100,000 clones, less than 75% occurring once. Sequencing was performed on memory CD8+ T cells sorted from blood. These receptors were collected from a woman in her twenties or thirties in good health. Each CDR3 is given with its conserved first and last residue. D genes are given only for firm matches. The size of a clone is reported for some rows only, either as once, few or many, or as a class for expanded clones.

clone_size,v_call,d_call,j_call,cdr3_aa,cdr3_nt
-,TRBV5-6,-,TRBJ2-5,CASGGTAEETQYF,TGTGCCAGCGGGGGGACGGCCGAAGAGACCCAGTACTTC
few,TRBV5-1,-,TRBJ2-5,CASSALAKETQYF,TGCGCCAGCAGCGCCCTAGCGAAGGAGACCCAGTACTTC
-,TRBV6-6,TRBD1,TRBJ2-2,CASSFYRGNTGELFF,TGTGCCAGCAGTTTCTACAGGGGGAACACCGGGGAGCTGTTTTTT
-,TRBV6-1,-,TRBJ2-7,CASSGDGLAPYEQYF,TGTGCCAGCAGTGGAGATGGACTTGCTCCTTACGAGCAGTACTTC
-,TRBV4-2,TRBD2,TRBJ2-2,CASSRGTSASRELFF,TGTGCCAGCAGCCGCGGGACTAGCGCTAGCAGGGAGCTGTTTTTT
-,TRBV28,TRBD1,TRBJ2-7,CASRGTGAYEQYF,TGTGCCAGCAGGGGGACAGGCGCCTACGAGCAGTACTTC
-,TRBV20-1,-,TRBJ2-1,CSASVVNEQFF,TGCAGTGCTAGCGTCGTCAATGAGCAGTTCTTC
-,TRBV5-1,-,TRBJ1-2,CASSLETDVIYGYTF,TGCGCCAGCAGCTTGGAAACAGACGTTATTTATGGCTACACCTTC
-,TRBV19,-,TRBJ2-1,CASSIGDIYNEQFF,TGTGCCAGTAGTATCGGAGACATCTACAATGAGCAGTTCTTC
many,TRBV6-6,-,TRBJ1-1,CASSYSGGTEAFF,TGTGCCAGCAGTTACTCGGGTGGCACTGAAGCTTTCTTT
few,TRBV5-8,TRBD2,TRBJ2-3,CASSSKLATMVDTQYF,TGTGCCAGCAGCTCTAAACTAGCGACAATGGTAGATACGCAGTATTTT
many,TRBV5-1,-,TRBJ2-7,CASSLAGALSYEQYF,TGCGCCAGCAGCTTGGCGGGAGCCCTCTCCTACGAGCAGTACTTC
-,TRBV12-5,TRBD2,TRBJ2-1,CASGLVLGGRNNEQFF,TGTGCTAGTGGTTTGGTACTGGGCGGGAGGAACAATGAGCAGTTCTTC
-,TRBV28,TRBD1,TRBJ1-1,CASSLYRDRVFLTMNTEAFF,TGTGCCAGCAGTTTATATCGGGACAGGGTGTTCCTTACCATGAACACTGAAGCTTTCTTT
-,TRBV9,TRBD2,TRBJ2-3,CASSISGRVLDTQYF,TGTGCCAGCAGCATAAGCGGGAGGGTGTTGGATACGCAGTATTTT
few,TRBV6-1,TRBD1,TRBJ2-7,CASSGDRGAPYEQYF,TGTGCCAGCAGTGGGGACAGGGGAGCCCCCTACGAGCAGTACTTC
-,TRBV7-9,-,TRBJ2-5,CASSVTDKGPETQYF,TGTGCCAGCAGCGTTACGGACAAAGGCCCGGAGACCCAGTACTTC
-,TRBV6-1,-,TRBJ2-7,CATGLKEYF,TGTGCCACCGGGCTTAAGGAGTACTTC
-,TRBV11-1,-,TRBJ1-2,CASSTSPETNYGYTF,TGTGCCAGCAGCACAAGCCCGGAAACTAACTATGGCTACACCTTC
-,TRBV21-1,-,TRBJ1-1,CASSKAGVILNTEAFF,TGTGCCAGCAGCAAGGCGGGGGTTATTCTGAACACTGAAGCTTTCTTT
-,TRBV6-5,-,TRBJ2-7,CASSGLGGSYEQYF,TGTGCCAGCAGTGGATTAGGGGGCTCCTACGAGCAGTACTTC
once,TRBV6-1,-,TRBJ2-7,CASSEAEDTPSEQYF,TGTGCCAGCAGTGAAGCAGAGGACACCCCTTCAGAGCAGTACTTC
-,TRBV29-1,-,TRBJ2-3,CSCGDTQYF,TGCAGCTGCGGGGATACGCAGTATTTT
-,TRBV6-4,-,TRBJ2-7,CASSLEGGGTYEQYF,TGTGCCAGCAGCTTAGAAGGCGGAGGGACCTACGAGCAGTACTTC
-,TRBV21-1,-,TRBJ2-3,CASRGPGTGNHHTDTQYF,TGTGCCAGCAGGGGTCCCGGGACAGGGAACCACCACACAGATACGCAGTATTTT
-,TRBV19,-,TRBJ2-3,CASSTLTGYTDTQYF,TGTGCCAGTAGTACCCTGACAGGTTACACAGATACGCAGTATTTT
-,TRBV5-1,-,TRBJ2-7,CASSLASQRVDEQYF,TGCGCCAGCAGCTTGGCCTCACAGCGAGTGGACGAGCAGTACTTC
few,TRBV7-6,TRBD1,TRBJ2-7,CASSLGQPYEQYF,TGTGCCAGCAGCCTGGGACAGCCCTACGAGCAGTACTTC
few,TRBV5-4,-,TRBJ2-5,CASSSTVGETQYF,TGTGCCAGCAGCTCGACGGTCGGAGAGACCCAGTACTTC
-,TRBV19,-,TRBJ1-5,CASSIMEGRDQPQHF,TGTGCCAGTAGTATCATGGAGGGACGCGATCAGCCCCAGCATTTT
-,TRBV7-9,TRBD2,TRBJ2-3,CAGSAGLAGDSDTQYF,TGTGCCGGCAGCGCCGGACTAGCGGGAGACTCAGATACGCAGTATTTT
once,TRBV18,-,TRBJ2-7,CASSPPGGPIEQYF,TGTGCCAGCTCACCACCCGGAGGCCCGATCGAGCAGTACTTC
-,TRBV29-1,-,TRBJ1-5,CSVGQDAHSNQPQHF,TGCAGCGTTGGCCAGGACGCACATAGCAATCAGCCCCAGCATTTT
-,TRBV30,-,TRBJ1-1,CAWSVDVNTEAFF,TGTGCCTGGAGTGTAGACGTGAACACTGAAGCTTTCTTT